A single sample is the source of the 19 T cell receptor beta chains below, sequenced in a study of cytomegalovirus exposure and HLA in healthy donors. Libraries were prepared by immunoSEQ multiplex PCR; TCRdb keeps only in-frame clonotypes and omits some of them. The sample includes about 250,000 clones, more than 85% of them seen just once. Sequencing used PBMCs. The receptors were sampled from a man aged 18 to 30 in good health and CMV-seropositive.

V gene TRBV20-1 combines with J gene TRBJ1-2; 7 bases are shared with TRBD1. V lost 7 bases to trimming and J lost 2 bases; unmatched junction nucleotides: 1. This CDR3 comprises 11 residues. The germline gives CDR1 DFQATT, CDR2 SNEGSKA (reference sequence). The CDR3 sequence is CSGDSNYGYTF. The DNA of the CDR3 is TGCAGTGGGGACAGCAACTATGGCTACACCTTC.

The chain has TRBV14 and TRBJ1-2, with 8 bases matching TRBD1. Trimming removed 4 bases from V and 7 bases from J; junction bases left unmatched: 2. CDR3 length: 12 residues. CDR1 is SGHDN and CDR2 is FVKESK in the germline V gene. CDR3 sequence reads: CASSRDRGGYTF. CDR3 nucleotide sequence: TGTGCCAGCAGCCGAGACAGGGGTGGCTACACCTTC.

The chain carries TRBV5-1 and TRBJ1-5; a weak D match, TRBD1 (5 bases). This CDR3 is 15 amino acids long. CDR1 and CDR2 from the germline V gene are SGHRS and YFSETQ. The V and J ends lost 0 bases and 7 bases respectively, with 14 bases between them. This CDR3 reads CASSLGGTNLQPQHF. Here the CDR3 DNA reads TGCGCCAGCAGCTTGGGGGGGACGAATTTGCAGCCCCAGCATTTT.

The rearrangement uses TRBV25-1 and TRBJ2-5; 11 positions match TRBD1. Germline V gene data show CDR1 as MGHDK and CDR2 as SYGVNS. Trimming at V came to 1 base and at J to 0 bases, leaving 7 bases not matched to a gene. The CDR3 is 18 amino acids. The CDR3 here is CASSEWAGTGGDQETQYF. For the CDR3, the DNA is TGTGCCAGCAGTGAATGGGCCGGGACAGGGGGGGACCAAGAGACCCAGTACTTC.

The genes are TRBV27 and TRBJ1-1; D remains unclear. The CDR3 has 15 amino acids. Germline assignment: CDR1 MNHEY and CDR2 SMNVEV (reference sequence). V lost 1 base to trimming and J lost 0 bases, with 9 bases between them. The CDR3 loop reads CASSLFRDMNTEAFF. As DNA, the CDR3 is TGTGCCAGCAGTTTATTCAGAGATATGAACACTGAAGCTTTCTTT.

V usage is TRBV7-6 and J usage is TRBJ2-3; D perhaps matches TRBD2 (6 bases). Germline V lookup: CDR1 SGHVS, CDR2 FNYEAQ. V was trimmed by 5 bases and J by 5 bases, leaving 11 bases between them. The CDR3 spans 13 residues. The CDR3 coding sequence is TGTGCCAGCAGCCCGCGGGGAGGAGATACGCAGTATTTT. Translating gives CASSPRGGDTQYF. The full variable domain, in which reference TRBV7-6 and TRBJ2-3 provide the parts outside the CDR3, is GAGVSQSPRYKVTKRGQDVALRCDPISGHVSLYWYRQALGQGPEFLTYFNYEAQQDKSGLPNDRFSAERPEGSISTLTIQRTEQRDSAMYRCASSPRGGDTQYFGPGTRLTVL.

The chain uses TRBV6-6 and TRBJ1-5; a possible D gene is TRBD1 (6 bases). Looked up from germline, CDR1 is MNHNY and CDR2 is SVGAGI (reference sequence). V lost 5 bases to trimming and J lost 6 bases, with 11 bases between them. The CDR3 spans 13 residues. CDR3 coding DNA: TGTGCCAGCAGTACAGGGCCTACTCAGCCCCAGCATTTT. This sequence encodes CASSTGPTQPQHF.

The sample holds one count of this clone. The chain links TRBV4-2 to TRBJ2-5; 7 positions match TRBD2. From germline, CDR1 is LGHNA and CDR2 YNFKEQ. The CDR3 has 18 residues. Trimming took 1 base from V and 2 from J; bases not matched to a gene: 13. CDR3 amino acids: CASSQVSLAAPKQETQYF. The CDR3 region has the DNA TGTGCCAGCAGCCAAGTTTCTCTAGCGGCCCCTAAACAAGAGACCCAGTACTTC.

The chain combines TRBV5-1 with TRBJ2-7; 7 bases agree with TRBD1. From germline, CDR1 is SGHRS and CDR2 YFSETQ. After removal of 4 bases from V and 2 bases from J, the junction contained 6 bases not matched to a gene. The CDR3 extends over 14 amino acids. As DNA, the CDR3 is TGCGCCAGCAGCCACGGGACAGAGACCTACGAGCAGTACTTC. Its protein is CASSHGTETYEQYF.

The J gene is TRBJ2-3, the V gene TRBV11-2; 9 bases are a match to TRBD1. The V gene end was trimmed by 5 bases and the J gene end by 4 bases; junction bases not matched to a gene: 7. Per germline, CDR1 SGHAT and CDR2 FQNNGV. The CDR3 covers 15 residues. The CDR3 protein is CASSLDRGAADTQYF. CDR3 sequence (DNA): TGTGCCAGCAGCCTCGACAGGGGGGCGGCAGATACGCAGTATTTT.

The chain has TRBV6-5 and TRBJ1-3, with 9 nucleotides matching TRBD1. The germline V gene encodes CDR1 MNHEY and CDR2 SVGAGI. The CDR3 has 14 amino acids. The V segment lost 6 bases and the J segment 8 bases; nucleotides outside the gene matches: 8. CDR3 protein: CASSSGQGWHTIYF. The CDR3 DNA is TGTGCCAGCAGCAGCGGACAGGGGTGGCACACCATATATTTT.

This chain uses TRBV28 with TRBJ2-7; TRBD2 agrees at 13 bases. Germline CDR1 MDHEN, CDR2 SYDVKM. The CDR3 loop spans 15 amino acids. V was clipped by 6 bases and J by 6 bases; unmatched bases: 8. CDR3 nucleotides: TGTGCCAGCAGCCCTAGACTAGCGGGAGGCGGCGAGCAGTACTTC. Translated, it gives CASSPRLAGGGEQYF.

Note on this clone: An end of the junction differs from the germline gene, which may be a read error. The chain uses TRBV7-9 and TRBJ2-7, with 7 bases fitting TRBD1. CDR3 length: 14 residues. CDR1 SEHNR and CDR2 FQNEAQ come from the germline V gene (reference sequence). Here the CDR3 reads CASSSGTDPTEQYF. The CDR3 nucleotides read TGTGCCAGTAGCTCCGGGACAGACCCTACTGAGCAGTACTTC.

The CDR3, as DNA: TGCAGCGTTGAATCTAACTATGGCTACACCTTC. This gives the protein CSVESNYGYTF. The chain couples TRBV29-1 to TRBJ1-2, with D uncertain. V lost 2 bases to trimming and J lost 0 bases, with 1 base between them. The CDR3 contains 11 residues. CDR1 and CDR2 from the germline V gene are SQVTM and ANQGSEA.

The V gene is TRBV6-1, the J gene TRBJ1-2; D is perhaps TRBD1 (5 bases). Between the trimmed V and J ends, which lost 5 bases and 8 bases, there was a span of 18 bases. Germline CDR1 MNHNS, CDR2 SASEGT. This CDR3 spans 14 amino acids. The CDR3 is CASSSIIGAQGYTF. In DNA, the CDR3 is TGTGCCAGCAGTTCTATAATAGGGGCGCAAGGCTACACCTTC.

This chain joins TRBV29-1 and TRBJ1-3; 7 positions match TRBD1. The trim removed 4 bases at V and 0 bases at J, leaving 6 bases unmatched. This CDR3 contains 15 residues. Germline values: CDR1 SQVTM, CDR2 ANQGSEA. CDR3 in DNA: TGCAGCGTTGGGGGGACAGCAGACTCTGGAAACACCATATATTTT. Translation: CSVGGTADSGNTIYF.

V and J are TRBV6-5 and TRBJ1-1; D unclear. The CDR3 spans 14 residues. Trimming stripped 4 bases from V and 1 base from J, with 10 bases between. Germline CDR1 reads MNHEY; CDR2 reads SVGAGI. The CDR3 spells CASSSNLANTEAFF. The DNA for the CDR3 is TGTGCCAGCAGTTCCAACTTAGCGAACACTGAAGCTTTCTTT.

This clone was counted a few times. The V call is TRBV6-5, the J call TRBJ1-2, with TRBD1 as a possible D gene (6 bases). The CDR3 has 13 residues. From germline, CDR1 is MNHEY and CDR2 SVGAGI. The V end was cut by 5 bases, the J end by 4 bases, with 11 bases between. The DNA of the CDR3 is TGTGCCAGCAGTAACACAGGGAGCTATGGCTACACCTTC. This codes for CASSNTGSYGYTF.

The V call is TRBV28, the J call TRBJ1-2; D is uncertain. The CDR3 is made up of 13 amino acids. V lost 10 bases to trimming and J lost 4 bases, with 16 bases between them. CDR1 and CDR2 (germline): MDHEN, SYDVKM. CDR3 nucleotide sequence: TGTGCCAACAAGAGGTCAGGCGCCTATGGCTACACCTTC. Amino acid sequence: CANKRSGAYGYTF.